This TCR beta chain was sequenced during a study of T cell responses to AZD1222 COVID-19 vaccine. Study-level points and caveats: With dominance at 160-218 and 743-854, vaccine-associated CD4 TCRs spanned spike. Sampling captured repertoires only after the peak T cell response. Close to half of all spike-specific TCRs reportedly target regions of the variants that are unmutated. In a largely white British group with more females than males, clonal diversity was possibly underestimated.

The data were produced by immunoSEQ multiplex PCR, yet TCRdb's version contains in-frame clones alone and is incomplete. The table records around 58,000 clones, about 80% of them present only once. As for this clone: Its antigen remains unknown.

The CDR3 extends over 14 amino acids. The trim removed 6 bases at V and 0 bases at J, leaving 4 bases unmatched. Germline V gene lookup returns CDR1 SGHVS and CDR2 FQNEAQ. The sample here was peripheral blood, taken on day 0 of AZD1222 vaccination. The source is an adult in good health. This chain uses TRBV7-8 with TRBJ2-7; TRBD1 matches 8 bases. Here the CDR3 DNA reads TGTGCCAGCAGGAGGACAGGGAGCTCCTACGAGCAGTACTTC. Amino acids: CASRRTGSSYEQYF.